This T cell receptor beta chain is from a study of blood T cell repertoires in COVID-19. Whole-study context: The study drew acute and convalescent COVID-19 samples from the United States, Italy and Spain.

Profiling relied on immunoSEQ multiplex PCR, and the TCRdb table lists in-frame clones only, not all of them. The sample lists 65,000 to 80,000 clones; approximately 80% were seen once. V was shortened by 3 bases and J by 2 bases, with 17 bases between the two germline ends. The CDR3 consists of 17 residues. Looked up from germline, CDR1 is KGHSH and CDR2 is LQKENI. The receptor was derived from a human donor in a cohort sampled during active COVID-19. The sample comprised peripheral blood. The rearrangement joins TRBV18 to TRBJ1-3; no definite D call. The CDR3 protein is CASSPSLVAITGNTIYF. The CDR3 region has the DNA TGTGCCAGCTCACCCTCTCTGGTAGCGATCACTGGAAACACCATATATTTT.